This TCR beta chain originates from a study of blood T cell repertoires in COVID-19. Across the whole study: Specimens from acute and convalescent COVID-19 originated in the United States, Italy and Spain. T cells, B-cell-depleted T cells, or PBMCs supplied cDNA or gDNA.

How the authors handled the data: Using reference gene primer amplification, nucleated cell counts were estimated. Libraries were prepared by immunoSEQ multiplex PCR; TCRdb keeps only in-frame clonotypes and omits some of them. From that table come the V and J calls and clone size; the DNA was used to work out D and trimming. The profile shows a few hundred thousand clones, 85% of them singletons. Sequenced: peripheral blood. The TCR sequence derives from a woman aged 18-29 years with acute or convalescent COVID-19.

The CDR3 region has the DNA TGCGCCAGCCGCGGGACCCAGGCCAATGAGCAGTTCTTC. It encodes CASRGTQANEQFF. This rearrangement joins TRBV5-1 to TRBJ2-1, with a possible D match to TRBD2 (6 bases). V was trimmed by 7 bases and J by 6 bases, leaving 14 bases between them. The CDR3 totals 13 residues. Germline assignment: CDR1 SGHRS and CDR2 YFSETQ.